A single T cell receptor beta chain is shown here with its context. Its antigen is unknown. TCRdb re-derived calls from the reads in MiXCR, one entry per CDR3 protein. This table holds about 770,000 distinct CDR3 sequences, 25% to 30% found once. From germline, CDR1 is SGHNT and CDR2 YYREEE (reference sequence). The CDR3 loop spans 16 amino acids. The V gene end was trimmed by 6 bases and the J gene end by 3 bases; junction bases not matched to a gene: 10. The data were obtained in a study of T cell repertoires in cytomegalovirus infection. Study as a whole: Alongside well-studied HLA-B-restricted CMV epitopes, recently identified HLA-C-restricted CMV epitopes were also used. Based on public TCR beta signatures, there were indications of CMV infection and of a matching HLA type.

Study-wide findings and caveats: Dominant in the ex vivo response were TCR beta clonotypes restricted by HLA-C and specific for CMV.

This chain uses TRBV5-4 with TRBJ2-1, with 9 bases identical to TRBD1. The sequence was collected from a human donor in good health (CMV status not recorded). Some clones in this sample may be carry-over from other donors' samples. Source: cultured CD8+ T cells from PBMCs, taken from culture after CMV antigen stimulation. The CDR3 nucleotides read TGTGCCAGCAATTCTGTTGGACAGGGGATCTACAATGAGCAGTTCTTC. It specifies CASNSVGQGIYNEQFF.